This TCR beta chain was recovered during a study of control samples from healthy donors and cancer patients. The CDR3 sequence is 17 residues long. CDR1 is MNHEY, CDR2 SVGEGT, per germline. Turning to this clone: Its ends do not fully match the called genes, so a read error is possible.

Profiled with immunoSEQ multiplex PCR; TCRdb holds only in-frame clones, not every one. This repertoire shows tens of thousands of clones, less than 90% found once; its top ten account for 8.5% to 10%. This chain connects TRBV6-2 or TRBV6-3 to TRBJ1-1; 10 bases are shared with TRBD1. The specimen sequenced was PBMCs. The receptor was derived from a woman aged 50 to 60 with colorectal cancer. CDR3 nucleotides: TGTGCCAGCAGTTATCCCCTCGGACAGGGGGTGAAGACTGAAGCTTTCTTT. Its protein is CASSYPLGQGVKTEAFF.